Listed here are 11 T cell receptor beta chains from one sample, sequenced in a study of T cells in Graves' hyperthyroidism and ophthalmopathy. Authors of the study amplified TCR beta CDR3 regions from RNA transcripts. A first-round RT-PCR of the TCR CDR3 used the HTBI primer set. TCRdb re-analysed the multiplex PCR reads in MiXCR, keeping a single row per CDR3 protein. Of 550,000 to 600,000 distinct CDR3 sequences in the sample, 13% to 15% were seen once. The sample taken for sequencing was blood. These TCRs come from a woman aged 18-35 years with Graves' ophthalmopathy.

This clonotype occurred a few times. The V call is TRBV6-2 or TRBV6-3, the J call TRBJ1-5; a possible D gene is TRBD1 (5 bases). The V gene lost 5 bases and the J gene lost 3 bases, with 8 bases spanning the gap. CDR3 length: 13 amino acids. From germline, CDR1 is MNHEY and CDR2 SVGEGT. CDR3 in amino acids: CASSTDNNQPQHF. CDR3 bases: TGTGCCAGCAGTACGGACAACAATCAGCCCCAGCATTTT.

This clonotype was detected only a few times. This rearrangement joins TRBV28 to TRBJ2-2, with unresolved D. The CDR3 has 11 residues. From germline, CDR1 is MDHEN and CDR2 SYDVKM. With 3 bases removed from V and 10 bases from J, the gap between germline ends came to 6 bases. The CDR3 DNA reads TGTGCCAGCAGTTTCGGCTTGGAGCTGTTTTTT. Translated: CASSFGLELFF.

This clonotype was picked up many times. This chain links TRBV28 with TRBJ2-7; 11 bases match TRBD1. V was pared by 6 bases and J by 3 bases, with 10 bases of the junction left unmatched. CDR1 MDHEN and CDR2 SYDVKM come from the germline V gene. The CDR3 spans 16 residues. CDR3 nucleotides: TGTGCCAGCAGCACCCCGGGGACAGGGGGGGGCTACGAGCAGTACTTC. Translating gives CASSTPGTGGGYEQYF.

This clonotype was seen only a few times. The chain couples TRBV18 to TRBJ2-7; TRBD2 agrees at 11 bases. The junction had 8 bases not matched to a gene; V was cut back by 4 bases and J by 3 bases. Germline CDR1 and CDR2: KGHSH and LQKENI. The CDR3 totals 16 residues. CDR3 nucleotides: TGTGCCAGCTCACTAAGCGCTAGCGGGAGGATCTACGAGCAGTACTTC. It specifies CASSLSASGRIYEQYF.

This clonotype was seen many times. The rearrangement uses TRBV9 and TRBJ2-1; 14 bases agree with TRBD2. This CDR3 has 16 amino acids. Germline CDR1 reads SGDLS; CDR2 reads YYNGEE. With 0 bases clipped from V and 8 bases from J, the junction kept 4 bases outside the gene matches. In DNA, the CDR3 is TGTGCCAGCAGCGTAGGGACTAGCGGGAGGAGGTATGAGCAGTTCTTC. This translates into CASSVGTSGRRYEQFF.

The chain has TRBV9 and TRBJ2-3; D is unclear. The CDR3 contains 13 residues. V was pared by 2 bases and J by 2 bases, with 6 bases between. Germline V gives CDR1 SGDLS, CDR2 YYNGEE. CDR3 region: CASSVTVTDTQYF. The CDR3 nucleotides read TGTGCCAGCAGCGTCACAGTCACAGATACGCAGTATTTT.

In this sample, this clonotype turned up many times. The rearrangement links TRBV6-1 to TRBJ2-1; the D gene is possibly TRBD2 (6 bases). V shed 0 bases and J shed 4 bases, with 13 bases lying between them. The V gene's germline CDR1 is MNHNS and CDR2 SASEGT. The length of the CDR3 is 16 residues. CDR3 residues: CASSEAVGLSYNEQFF. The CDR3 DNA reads TGTGCCAGCAGTGAAGCAGTGGGACTGAGTTACAATGAGCAGTTCTTC.

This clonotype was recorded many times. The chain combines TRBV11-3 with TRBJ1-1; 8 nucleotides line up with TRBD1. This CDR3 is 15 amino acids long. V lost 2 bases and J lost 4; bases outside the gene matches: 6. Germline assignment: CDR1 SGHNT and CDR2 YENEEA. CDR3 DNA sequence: TGTGCCAGCAGCTTACCCCGACAGGGGACCACTGAAGCTTTCTTT. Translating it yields CASSLPRQGTTEAFF. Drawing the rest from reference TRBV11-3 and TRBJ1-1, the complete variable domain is EAGVVQSPRYKIIEKKQPVAFWCNPISGHNTLYWYLQNLGQGPELLIRYENEEAVDDSQLPKDRFSAERLKGVDSTLKIQPAELGDSAVYLCASSLPRQGTTEAFFGQGTRLTVV.

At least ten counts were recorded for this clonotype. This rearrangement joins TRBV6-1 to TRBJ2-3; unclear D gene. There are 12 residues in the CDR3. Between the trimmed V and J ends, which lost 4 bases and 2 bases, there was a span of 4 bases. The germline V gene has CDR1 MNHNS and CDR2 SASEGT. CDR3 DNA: TGTGCCAGCAGTGCCTACACAGATACGCAGTATTTT. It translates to CASSAYTDTQYF.

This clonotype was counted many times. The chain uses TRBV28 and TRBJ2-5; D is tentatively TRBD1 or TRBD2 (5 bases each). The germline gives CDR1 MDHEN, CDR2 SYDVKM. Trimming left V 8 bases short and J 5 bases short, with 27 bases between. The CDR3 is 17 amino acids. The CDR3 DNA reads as TGTGCCAGCCGATCGGCAGGGAAGGACAAAACGGGGGAGACCCAGTACTTC. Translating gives CASRSAGKDKTGETQYF.

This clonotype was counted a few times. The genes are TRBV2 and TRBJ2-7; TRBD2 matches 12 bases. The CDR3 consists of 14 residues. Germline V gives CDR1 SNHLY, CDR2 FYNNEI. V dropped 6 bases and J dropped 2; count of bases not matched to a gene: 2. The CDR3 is CASRGLAGPYEQYF. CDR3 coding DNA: TGTGCCAGCAGAGGACTAGCGGGACCCTACGAGCAGTACTTC.